This record concerns one TCR beta chain sequence. The target antigen is unknown. The ends were cut back, 4 bases at V and 0 bases at J, with 14 bases in the middle. Germline V gene sequence: CDR1 SGHRS, CDR2 YFSETQ. The CDR3 consists of 16 residues. This record comes from a study of OX40 agonist ivuxolimab in advanced cancers. Overall study: Every 2 weeks, ivuxolimab was infused into the patients intravenously at between 0.01 and 10 mg/kg. Around 40% of patients had received prior checkpoint inhibitor therapy. Findings and limits, study-wide: On average, CD8+ T cells had more expanded clones than CD4+.

Assay: immunoSEQ multiplex PCR; the TCRdb copy retains only in-frame clones and omits some. The sample yields roughly 41,000 clones, about four fifths seen once. Sampling times: baseline, cycle 4 day 1, cycle 7 day 1. The sequence came from an adult with an advanced solid tumor such as melanoma, head and neck, liver or kidney cancer. This sample comprised CD4+ or CD8+ T cells sorted from blood, obtained in a trial of the OX40 agonist ivuxolimab. This sequence joins TRBV5-1 and TRBJ1-5; tentatively, D is TRBD1 (6 bases). DNA for the CDR3: TGCGCCAGCAGCCCGGACAGCACCTATAGCAATCAGCCCCAGCATTTT. Protein: CASSPDSTYSNQPQHF.